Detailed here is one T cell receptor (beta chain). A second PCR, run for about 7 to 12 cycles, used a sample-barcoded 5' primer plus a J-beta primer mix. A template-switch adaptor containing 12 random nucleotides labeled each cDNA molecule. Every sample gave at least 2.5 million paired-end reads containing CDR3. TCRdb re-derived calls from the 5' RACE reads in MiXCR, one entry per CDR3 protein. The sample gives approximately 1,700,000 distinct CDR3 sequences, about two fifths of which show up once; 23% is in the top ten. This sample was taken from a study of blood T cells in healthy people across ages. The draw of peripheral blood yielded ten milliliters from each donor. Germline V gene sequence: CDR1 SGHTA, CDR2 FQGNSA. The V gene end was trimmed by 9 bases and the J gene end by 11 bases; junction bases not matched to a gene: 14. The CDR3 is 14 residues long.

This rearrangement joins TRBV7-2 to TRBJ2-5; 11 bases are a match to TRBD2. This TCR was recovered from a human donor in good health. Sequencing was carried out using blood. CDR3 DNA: TGTGCCAGTAGGACGACTAGCGGGGAAAATGAGCAGTACTTC. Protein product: CASRTTSGENEQYF.